This TCR beta chain was recovered during a study of Tregs in tolerant kidney transplant recipients. On the study more broadly: The nonmyeloablative bone marrow transplants came from related graft donors, with transient mixed chimerism.

Only in-frame clones appear in the TCRdb table, and some are missing; sequencing was by immunoSEQ multiplex PCR. The sample has under 95,000 clones; 80% to 95% are singletons. Germline values: CDR1 SGHTA, CDR2 FQGNSA. Losses at the gene ends were 2 bases for V and 7 bases for J; bases not matched to a gene: 4. CDR3 length equals 13 residues. Unstimulated Tregs (CD4+CD25+CD127-) and CD4+CD25- non-Tregs were sorted from PBMCs. Regulatory T cells were sorted from thawed PBMCs rested overnight at 37°C with 150 to 200 IU/ml IL-2. This clone has a single count. The clonotype was recovered from a human donor who received a combined kidney and bone marrow transplant. This specimen consisted of Tregs from blood, obtained before the transplant. The chain combines TRBV7-2 with TRBJ2-5; TRBD1 matches at 7 bases. The CDR3 region is CASSLLRTGTQYF. In nucleotides, the CDR3 is TGTGCCAGCAGCTTATTGCGGACAGGGACCCAGTACTTC. Full variable domain (missing parts from reference TRBV7-2 and TRBJ2-5): GAGVSQSPSNKVTEKGKDVELRCDPISGHTALYWYRQSLGQGLEFLIYFQGNSAPDKSGLPSDRFSAERTGGSVSTLTIQRTQQEDSAVYLCASSLLRTGTQYFGPGTRLLVL.